These T cell receptor beta chains were read from a single sample in a study of CD8 T cells in Susac syndrome. TCRdb fed the immunoSEQ multiplex PCR reads into MiXCR, producing one record per CDR3 protein. The sample records about 200,000 distinct CDR3 sequences, 91% being singletons. The sequenced sample consisted of CD4+ T cells from PBMCs. These TCRs come from a human donor with Susac syndrome. Both conserved end residues are part of each CDR3. A D gene is named only where the DNA matches it firmly. Size is omitted from some rows. Given values are once, few, many or a class for expanded clones.

abundance | j_gene | v_gene | d_gene | len | CDR3nt | CDR3aa
NA | TRBJ2-7 | TRBV7-9 | TRBD1 | 14 | TGTGCCAGCAGCTTGGGACAGGGGACGCACGAGCAGTACTTC | CASSLGQGTHEQYF
NA | TRBJ2-1 | TRBV5-1 | TRBD1 | 15 | TGCGCCAGCAGCCGGACAGGGGGCGATATCAATGAGCAGTTCTTC | CASSRTGGDINEQFF
NA | TRBJ2-2 | TRBV12-5 | TRBD1 | 15 | TGTGCTAGTGGTTCAGGGACAGGGTCCAGCGGGGAGCTGTTTTTT | CASGSGTGSSGELFF
NA | TRBJ2-3 | TRBV9 | TRBD2 | 16 | TGTGCCAGCAGGGTAGGTAGCGGGAGTTCTACAGATACGCAGTATTTT | CASRVGSGSSTDTQYF
NA | TRBJ1-5 | TRBV10-3 | NA | 15 | TGTGCCATCAGTGAGGGGGTGGATAGCAATCAGCCCCAGCATTTT | CAISEGVDSNQPQHF
NA | TRBJ2-7 | TRBV10-3 | NA | 13 | TGTGCCATCAGTGAGCGACAGTCCTACGAGCAGTACTTC | CAISERQSYEQYF
few | TRBJ2-5 | TRBV4-2 | TRBD1 | 15 | TGTGCCAGCAGCCAAGATAGACAGGGGGTAGAGACCCAGTACTTC | CASSQDRQGVETQYF
few | TRBJ2-2 | TRBV12-3/TRBV12-4 | TRBD2 | 15 | TGTGCCAGCCTAACTCGGGGGGTGGTCACCGGGGAGCTGTTTTTT | CASLTRGVVTGELFF
NA | TRBJ1-2 | TRBV15 | NA | 17 | TGTGCCACCAGCAGGGGCTCTATGGAGGGAGGTATCTATGGCTACACCTTC | CATSRGSMEGGIYGYTF
NA | TRBJ1-2 | TRBV5-1 | NA | 15 | TGCGCCAGCAGCTTGGGCAGGGCTGGTAACTATGGCTACACCTTC | CASSLGRAGNYGYTF
NA | TRBJ2-7 | TRBV6-2/TRBV6-3 | NA | 11 | TGTGCCAGCAGTTACTCCCTTAAGCAGTACTTC | CASSYSLKQYF
once | TRBJ2-3 | TRBV9 | NA | 13 | TGTGCCAGCAGCGTATTTGAGGAGGATACGCAGTATTTT | CASSVFEEDTQYF
NA | TRBJ2-2 | TRBV20-1 | TRBD2 | 14 | TGCAGTGCCCGGGAGGGAGGGAACACCGGGGAGCTGTTTTTT | CSAREGGNTGELFF
NA | TRBJ1-1 | TRBV30 | NA | 13 | TGTGCCTGGACCCGGACTATGAACACTGAAGCTTTCTTT | CAWTRTMNTEAFF
NA | TRBJ2-5 | TRBV20-1 | NA | 13 | TGCAGTGCTAGGAAGGGGACTGAGGGGACCCAGTACTTC | CSARKGTEGTQYF
NA | TRBJ2-1 | TRBV7-2 | NA | 13 | TGTGCCAGCAGCTCGTCTAGCTTCAATGAGCAGTTCTTC | CASSSSSFNEQFF
NA | TRBJ2-7 | TRBV7-9 | TRBD2 | 12 | TGTGCCAGCAGCGGGACTAGCTACGAGCAGTACTTC | CASSGTSYEQYF
NA | TRBJ1-2 | TRBV4-1 | NA | 14 | TGCGCCAGCAGCCCTCCGGTAGCAGGGAGTGGCTACACCTTC | CASSPPVAGSGYTF
NA | TRBJ2-3 | TRBV20-1 | NA | 12 | TGCAGTGCTAGAGAATCGTCAGATACGCAGTATTTT | CSARESSDTQYF
NA | TRBJ2-1 | TRBV7-3 | TRBD1 | 14 | TGTGCCAGCAGCTTCTCAGGGGGTTACAATGAGCAGTTCTTC | CASSFSGGYNEQFF
NA | TRBJ1-1 | TRBV29-1 | NA | 13 | TGCAGTTACAAGCCCCTTATGAACACTGAAGCTTTCTTT | CSYKPLMNTEAFF
NA | TRBJ1-2 | TRBV19 | NA | 13 | TGTGCCAGTAGTCTGAAGGATGGGTATGGCTACACCTTC | CASSLKDGYGYTF
few | TRBJ2-1 | TRBV7-9 | NA | 11 | TGTGCCAGCAGTTTTAATCATGAGCAGTTCTTC | CASSFNHEQFF
NA | TRBJ1-2 | TRBV2 | NA | 11 | TGTGCCAGCAGGGAAGGCTATGGCTACACCTTC | CASREGYGYTF
once | TRBJ2-7 | TRBV18 | NA | 14 | TGTGCCAGCTCACGTGCGGGACAGACCTACGAGCAGTACTTC | CASSRAGQTYEQYF
NA | TRBJ2-5 | TRBV12-3/TRBV12-4 | NA | 14 | TGTGCCAGCAGTTTAGGGTCTAGCTCGCAGACCCAGTACTTC | CASSLGSSSQTQYF
NA | TRBJ2-1 | TRBV7-9 | NA | 16 | TGTGCCAGCAGCCTCCCCCCGGGACTCGAAAGCAATGAGCAGTTCTTC | CASSLPPGLESNEQFF
NA | TRBJ2-1 | TRBV4-2 | TRBD2 | 17 | TGTGCCAGCAGCCAACGAGCCGGGACTAGCCCCTACAATGAGCAGTTCTTC | CASSQRAGTSPYNEQFF
NA | TRBJ2-7 | TRBV19 | NA | 14 | TGTGCCAGTAGCCCCTCCTGGGGGGCGAACGAGCAGTACTTC | CASSPSWGANEQYF
once | TRBJ2-5 | TRBV6-2/TRBV6-3 | NA | 12 | TGTGCCAGCAGGGCAGGGGAATGGACCCAGTACTTC | CASRAGEWTQYF
NA | TRBJ2-3 | TRBV3-1 | TRBD2 | 15 | TGTGCCAGCAGCCTAATAGCGGGCGTCACAGATACGCAGTATTTT | CASSLIAGVTDTQYF
NA | TRBJ1-3 | TRBV11-2 | NA | 13 | TGTGCCAGCAGCCGACTGATGGGAAACACCATATATTTT | CASSRLMGNTIYF
NA | TRBJ1-2 | TRBV18 | NA | 14 | TGTGCCAGCTCACCCCAAGGGGTGAACTATGGCTACACCTTC | CASSPQGVNYGYTF
once | TRBJ2-1 | TRBV5-1 | TRBD1 | 14 | TGCGCCAGCAGCTTAGACAGGGGGCTCGGTGAGCAGTTCTTC | CASSLDRGLGEQFF
NA | TRBJ2-7 | TRBV20-1 | TRBD1 | 14 | TGCAGTGCTAGAGGGACAGGCTCAACCTACGAGCAGTACTTC | CSARGTGSTYEQYF
NA | TRBJ1-3 | TRBV30 | NA | 14 | TGTGCCTGGAGTGTAGGGGGCTCTGGAAACACCATATATTTT | CAWSVGGSGNTIYF
NA | TRBJ2-7 | TRBV18 | NA | 13 | TGTGCCAGCTCACAGGGTACAGGGCGGGAGCAGTACTTC | CASSQGTGREQYF
NA | TRBJ2-5 | TRBV21-1 | NA | 15 | TGTGCCAGCAGCAAAAAACCTACCGGTGAGGAGACCCAGTACTTC | CASSKKPTGEETQYF
NA | TRBJ2-7 | TRBV7-2 | TRBD1 | 12 | TGTGCCAGCAGCCTAGACAGGGGCGAGCAGTACTTC | CASSLDRGEQYF
NA | TRBJ2-7 | TRBV24-1 | NA | 13 | TGTGCCACCAGTGGCGCAGGGGGGCACGAGCAGTACTTC | CATSGAGGHEQYF
NA | TRBJ1-1 | TRBV5-1 | NA | 14 | TGCGCCAGCAGCTTGCGTCCTATGAACACTGAAGCTTTCTTT | CASSLRPMNTEAFF
NA | TRBJ2-1 | TRBV9 | TRBD1 | 18 | TGTGCCAGCAGCGTAGCAAAGGGATCCGGGACAGAATACAATGAGCAGTTCTTC | CASSVAKGSGTEYNEQFF
NA | TRBJ1-2 | TRBV5-1 | TRBD1 | 14 | TGCGCCAGCAGCGCACAGGGGACGGACTATGGCTACACCTTC | CASSAQGTDYGYTF
NA | TRBJ1-2 | TRBV7-9 | NA | 14 | TGTGCCAGCAGCTTAGGGGAGAGTTCCTATGGCTACACCTTC | CASSLGESSYGYTF
NA | TRBJ2-3 | TRBV7-3 | TRBD2 | 16 | TGTGCCAGCAGCTTCAATAGCGGGGGGGCTTTTGATACGCAGTATTTT | CASSFNSGGAFDTQYF
once | TRBJ2-5 | TRBV4-1 | TRBD1 | 17 | TGCGCCAGCAGCCAAGATGGGGTAGGGGGACAGGGACAGACCCAGTACTTC | CASSQDGVGGQGQTQYF
once | TRBJ1-6 | TRBV4-1 | NA | 17 | TGCGCCAGCAGCCAAGATCGGGCAAGGGGAACTAATTCACCCCTCCACTTT | CASSQDRARGTNSPLHF
once | TRBJ2-7 | TRBV3-1 | TRBD2 | 14 | TGTGCCAGCAGCCAGCGGGGGGGCATCCACGAGCAGTACTTC | CASSQRGGIHEQYF
NA | TRBJ2-3 | TRBV7-6 | NA | 14 | TGTGCCAGCAGCTTAGTAGAGAGCACAGATACGCAGTATTTT | CASSLVESTDTQYF
once | TRBJ1-5 | TRBV7-8 | TRBD1 | 16 | TGTGCCAGCAGCTTAGCCACAGGGGGCGCGGATCAGCCCCAGCATTTT | CASSLATGGADQPQHF
once | TRBJ1-2 | TRBV9 | NA | 16 | TGTGCCAGCAGCGTATCTCCGAAGAGCAGGGACGGTGGCTACACCTTC | CASSVSPKSRDGGYTF
NA | TRBJ2-3 | TRBV5-1 | TRBD2 | 15 | TGTGCTAGCAGCTTAGGTCTAGCGGGCACAGATACGCAGTATTTT | CASSLGLAGTDTQYF